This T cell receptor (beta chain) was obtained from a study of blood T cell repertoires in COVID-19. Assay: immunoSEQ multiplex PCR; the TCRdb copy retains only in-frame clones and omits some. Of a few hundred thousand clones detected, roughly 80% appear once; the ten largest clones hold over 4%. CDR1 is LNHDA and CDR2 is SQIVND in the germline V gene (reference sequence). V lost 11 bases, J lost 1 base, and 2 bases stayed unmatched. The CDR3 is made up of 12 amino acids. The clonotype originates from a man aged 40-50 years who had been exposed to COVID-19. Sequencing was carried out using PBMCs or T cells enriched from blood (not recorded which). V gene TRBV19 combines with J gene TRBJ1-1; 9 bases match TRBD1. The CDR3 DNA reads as TGTGCCTTACAGGGGGCGAACACTGAAGCTTTCTTT. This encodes CALQGANTEAFF.